The 21 T cell receptor beta chains below were found in one sample sequenced in a study of lymphopenia after photon versus proton radiotherapy. Repertoires were generated with immunoSEQ multiplex PCR, while TCRdb's copy carries only in-frame clones and drops some. The top ten clones hold 11% of a sample with some 70,000 clones, more than 75% of them seen once. The sequenced sample was peripheral blood, obtained from a patient treated with proton-based radiotherapy. The source of these receptors is a man aged 80 or over with esophageal cancer.

CDR3 in amino acids: CASSPQWLQPQHF. In nucleotides, the CDR3 is TGTGCCAGCTCACCACAGTGGCTACAGCCCCAGCATTTT. The chain employs TRBV18 and TRBJ1-5, with D unclear. V lost 1 base, J lost 7 bases, and 8 bases lay in between. The CDR3 covers 13 residues. Germline assignment: CDR1 KGHSH and CDR2 LQKENI. Based on the CDR3 plus reference TRBV18 and TRBJ1-5, the full variable domain is NAGVMQNPRHLVRRRGQEARLRCSPMKGHSHVYWYRQLPEEGLKFMVYLQKENIIDESGMPKERFSAEFPKEGPSILRIQQVVRGDSAAYFCASSPQWLQPQHFGDGTRLSIL.

This chain uses TRBV5-1 with TRBJ1-2; 9 bases match TRBD1. Germline values: CDR1 SGHRS, CDR2 YFSETQ. Losses at the gene ends were 6 bases for V and 9 bases for J; bases not matched to a gene: 9. The CDR3 length is 13 residues. The CDR3 loop is CASTRDREESYTF. The CDR3 nucleotides are TGCGCCAGCACCCGGGACAGGGAGGAGAGCTACACCTTC.

This clone was observed a few times. V usage is TRBV5-3 and J usage is TRBJ1-4; TRBD1 might be the D (5 bases). TRBV5-3 is given ORF status, its function remaining uncertain. CDR3 length: 14 residues. V was trimmed by 7 bases and J by 5 bases, leaving 15 bases between them. The CDR3 region has the DNA TGTGCCAGACCTGCAGGGACTCAAAATGAAAAACTGTTTTTT. This translates into CARPAGTQNEKLFF.

The sample holds one count of this clone. The chain recombines TRBV18 with TRBJ1-1; a possible D gene is TRBD1 (5 bases). The V gene's germline CDR1 is KGHSH and CDR2 LQKENI. The CDR3 sequence is 14 residues long. Trimming stripped 3 bases from V and 0 bases from J, with 8 bases between. This chain's CDR3 is CASSPAGLNTEAFF. As DNA, the CDR3 is TGTGCCAGCTCACCGGCAGGGTTGAACACTGAAGCTTTCTTT. The variable domain in full, with the rest retrieved from reference TRBV18 and TRBJ1-1, is NAGVMQNPRHLVRRRGQEARLRCSPMKGHSHVYWYRQLPEEGLKFMVYLQKENIIDESGMPKERFSAEFPKEGPSILRIQQVVRGDSAAYFCASSPAGLNTEAFFGQGTRLTVV.

V and J are TRBV19 and TRBJ1-2, with 7 positions matching TRBD1. V lost 5 bases to trimming and J lost 3 bases; unmatched junction nucleotides: 6. This CDR3 comprises 14 residues. The germline CDR1 and CDR2 sequences are LNHDA and SQIVND (reference sequence). The CDR3 DNA is TGTGCCAGTAGTGTCCACAGGGGTGACTATGGCTACACCTTC. It encodes CASSVHRGDYGYTF. Full variable domain (outside the CDR3, taken from reference TRBV19 and TRBJ1-2): DGGITQSPKYLFRKEGQNVTLSCEQNLNHDAMYWYRQDPGQGLRLIYYSQIVNDFQKGDIAEGYSVSREKKESFPLTVTSAQKNPTAFYLCASSVHRGDYGYTFGSGTRLTVV.

This clone was detected only a few times. The rearrangement uses TRBV7-9 and TRBJ1-2; TRBD1 agrees at 7 bases. This CDR3 spans 15 amino acids. Per the germline V gene, CDR1 is SEHNR and CDR2 is FQNEAQ (reference sequence). With V trimmed by 6 bases and J by 6 bases, 13 bases remained unmatched. DNA for the CDR3: TGTGCCAGCAGGGAAACCAGGGGGGAGATCGATGGCTACACCTTC. Residues: CASRETRGEIDGYTF.

This rearrangement joins TRBV19 to TRBJ1-5; unclear D gene. Germline V CDR1 and CDR2: LNHDA, SQIVND (reference sequence). V was cut by 2 bases and J by 0 bases, with 5 bases left in between. The CDR3 extends over 14 amino acids. The CDR3 nucleotides read TGTGCCAGTAGTATATCACTTAGCAATCAGCCCCAGCATTTT. Residues: CASSISLSNQPQHF.

This clone was seen only once. The chain has TRBV11-2 and TRBJ2-5; 7 bases align to TRBD1. This CDR3 spans 13 amino acids. Germline V lookup: CDR1 SGHAT, CDR2 FQNNGV. V shed 5 bases and J 7 bases; nucleotides not matched to a gene: 7. DNA of the CDR3: TGTGCCAGCAGCACCGACAGGGTTGGGACCCAGTACTTC. It is translated as CASSTDRVGTQYF.

The chain recombines TRBV11-2 with TRBJ1-3, with a weak D call TRBD1 (5 bases). Germline CDR1 is SGHAT and CDR2 is FQNNGV. Trimming took off 3 bases at V and 2 bases at J, with 8 bases between the two ends. The CDR3 loop spans 14 amino acids. CDR3: CASSFGTAGNTIYF. The DNA of the CDR3 is TGTGCCAGCAGCTTTGGGACTGCTGGAAACACCATATATTTT.

V gene TRBV11-2 combines with J gene TRBJ2-1, with 11 bases fitting TRBD2. The CDR3 covers 14 residues. V shed 3 bases, J shed 14 bases, and the junction held 9 bases outside the gene matches. The germline V gene encodes CDR1 SGHAT and CDR2 FQNNGV. The DNA of the CDR3 is TGTGCCAGCAGCTTTTCAACCGAGACTAGCGGGAAGTTCTTC. It is translated as CASSFSTETSGKFF.

A remark on this clone: At the DNA level, this CDR3 is encoded by other sequences in the same sample as well. This chain links TRBV5-6 with TRBJ2-3; 8 bases are a match to TRBD1. The CDR3 is 15 amino acids. V gave up 4 bases and J gave up 1 base; unmatched junction bases: 5. Germline V lookup: CDR1 SGHDT, CDR2 YYEEEE. CDR3 coding DNA: TGTGCCAGCAGCCTCCCGGGACAGGGCACAGATACGCAGTATTTT. Its translation is CASSLPGQGTDTQYF.

This clone was counted between two and nine times. The chain is built from TRBV18 and TRBJ1-4; tentative D call: TRBD1 (6 bases). The CDR3 consists of 15 residues. Trimming stripped 3 bases from V and 6 bases from J, with 14 bases between. CDR1 is KGHSH, CDR2 LQKENI, per germline. CDR3 sequence (DNA): TGTGCCAGCTCACCTCTAGGAGGGGGTGATGAAAAACTGTTTTTT. As protein: CASSPLGGGDEKLFF. Variable domain in full (rest from reference TRBV18 and TRBJ1-4): NAGVMQNPRHLVRRRGQEARLRCSPMKGHSHVYWYRQLPEEGLKFMVYLQKENIIDESGMPKERFSAEFPKEGPSILRIQQVVRGDSAAYFCASSPLGGGDEKLFFGSGTQLSVL.

The rearrangement joins TRBV6-5 to TRBJ1-5; D may be TRBD1 (5 bases). V was clipped by 6 bases and J by 7 bases, with 10 bases between them. The CDR3 consists of 12 residues. Germline V gives CDR1 MNHEY, CDR2 SVGAGI. The CDR3 here is CASRSREQPQHF. The DNA of the CDR3 is TGTGCCAGCAGGTCCAGGGAGCAGCCCCAGCATTTT.

The J gene is TRBJ2-1, the V gene TRBV2; D remains unclear. This CDR3 has 13 residues. V was cut by 2 bases and J by 9 bases, with 11 bases left in between. Looked up from germline, CDR1 is SNHLY and CDR2 is FYNNEI. In nucleotides, the CDR3 is TGTGCCAGCAGTGAACAGATAGCCGGTGAGCAGTTCTTC. It specifies CASSEQIAGEQFF.

The rearrangement uses TRBV7-2 and TRBJ2-3; 15 bases align to TRBD2. Germline CDR1 reads SGHTA; CDR2 reads FQGNSA. The CDR3 is 18 amino acids. V lost 4 bases and J lost 1; bases outside the gene matches: 6. The CDR3 DNA follows: TGTGCCAGCAGCTCGGGACTAGCGGGAGGTGGGCGCACAGATACGCAGTATTTT. As protein: CASSSGLAGGGRTDTQYF. Together with reference TRBV7-2 and TRBJ2-3, the CDR3 gives the full variable domain: GAGVSQSPSNKVTEKGKDVELRCDPISGHTALYWYRQSLGQGLEFLIYFQGNSAPDKSGLPSDRFSAERTGGSVSTLTIQRTQQEDSAVYLCASSSGLAGGGRTDTQYFGPGTRLTVL.

As regards this clone: This CDR3 is also generated by other DNA sequences in the sample. This chain joins TRBV15 and TRBJ2-7, with a weak D call TRBD2 (6 bases). Trimming shortened V by 0 bases and J by 2 bases, and 8 bases separated the two germline ends. The length of the CDR3 is 14 residues. Germline CDR1 and CDR2: LNHNV and YYDKDF (reference sequence). Written as DNA, the CDR3 is TGTGCCACCAGCAGAGATCCGGGGGCCTACGAGCAGTACTTC. Amino acids: CATSRDPGAYEQYF.

Written as DNA, the CDR3 is TGTGCCAGCAGCACACCGGGACTAGCGGGAGTTGTGCAGTACTTC. This encodes CASSTPGLAGVVQYF. The chain links TRBV7-2 to TRBJ2-7, with 14 positions matching TRBD2. V gave up 5 bases and J gave up 9 bases; unmatched junction bases: 9. The CDR3 consists of 15 residues. Germline loops: CDR1 SGHTA, CDR2 FQGNSA.

The chain links TRBV11-1 to TRBJ1-2; D perhaps matches TRBD1 (5 bases). The V and J ends lost 6 bases and 2 bases respectively, with 7 bases between them. The CDR3 is 12 residues long. The germline gives CDR1 SGHAT, CDR2 FQDESV (reference sequence). In DNA form, the CDR3 reads TGTGCCAGCAGGACAGCAAACTATGGCTACACCTTC. Residues: CASRTANYGYTF.

V is TRBV18 and J is TRBJ1-3, with 10 nucleotides matching TRBD1. Germline trimming cut 3 bases from V and 0 bases from J; bases unmatched to any gene: 5. The CDR3 consists of 17 residues. Germline values: CDR1 KGHSH, CDR2 LQKENI. CDR3 in DNA: TGTGCCAGCTCACCGAGGACAGGGGGGTTCTCTGGAAACACCATATATTTT. Protein product: CASSPRTGGFSGNTIYF.

The chain uses TRBV6-5 and TRBJ1-1; 7 bases line up with TRBD1. This CDR3 is 11 amino acids long. The ends lost 10 bases at V and 4 bases at J; junction bases unmatched: 3. CDR1 is MNHEY and CDR2 is SVGAGI in the germline V gene. For the CDR3, the DNA is TGTGCCACGGCAGGGGGCACTGAAGCTTTCTTT. It yields the protein CATAGGTEAFF.

This clone was detected once. The chain uses TRBV6-5 and TRBJ2-1; a possible D gene is TRBD1 (6 bases). V was shortened by 0 bases and J by 12 bases, with 21 bases between the two germline ends. The CDR3 loop spans 16 amino acids. Germline V gene lookup returns CDR1 MNHEY and CDR2 SVGAGI. The CDR3 loop is CASSYSQGLVGAWQFF. DNA for the CDR3: TGTGCCAGCAGTTACTCGCAGGGGCTGGTCGGGGCCTGGCAGTTCTTC.